A single sample is the source of the 21 T cell receptor beta chains below, sequenced in a study of Ad26.COV2.S vaccination and SARS-CoV-2 variants. Treatment described: about 20 received Ad26.COV2.S at low or high dose, single or two shots; roughly five received placebo; per-sample allocation not given. On day 63 after the first injection, vaccine and placebo recipients gave samples. The assay was immunoSEQ multiplex PCR, and TCRdb's table has in-frame clones only and misses some. The sample holds 350,000 to 500,000 clones, 89% seen once. This material consisted of peripheral blood, taken in a trial of Ad26.COV2.S vaccine versus placebo. The receptors derive from a person between 18 and 65 years old who received the Ad26.COV2.S COVID-19 vaccine or a placebo.

The rearrangement links TRBV9 to TRBJ2-2, with D uncertain. The CDR3 spans 15 residues. V was pared by 1 base and J by 1 base, with 8 bases between. From germline, CDR1 is SGDLS and CDR2 YYNGEE. CDR3 DNA: TGTGCCAGCAGCGTAAGGCCAGGGAACACCGGGGAGCTGTTTTTT. Residues: CASSVRPGNTGELFF.

The chain uses TRBV19 and TRBJ1-4; D is undetermined. Germline V CDR1 and CDR2: LNHDA, SQIVND (reference sequence). V lost 4 bases and J 0 bases, leaving 6 bases between the germline ends. The CDR3 loop spans 14 amino acids. DNA for the CDR3: TGTGCCAGTAGTACCTATGCAACTAATGAAAAACTGTTTTTT. It specifies CASSTYATNEKLFF.

V is TRBV5-8 and J is TRBJ1-1; no firm D call. In germline, CDR1 is SGHTS, CDR2 YDEGEE. The CDR3 loop spans 12 amino acids. Trimming took 2 bases from V and 2 from J, leaving 4 bases between them. CDR3 DNA sequence: TGTGCCAGCAGCTTCCCCAACACTGAAGCTTTCTTT. Protein: CASSFPNTEAFF.

J is TRBJ1-1 and V is TRBV19, with D maybe TRBD1 (5 bases). There are 13 residues in the CDR3. Trimming shortened V by 0 bases and J by 5 bases, and 7 bases separated the two germline ends. Germline CDR1 is LNHDA and CDR2 is SQIVND (reference sequence). The CDR3 region has the DNA TGTGCCAGTAGTATAGACAGGGTAACTGAAGCTTTCTTT. Translation gives CASSIDRVTEAFF.

The chain links TRBV7-2 to TRBJ2-7; the match to TRBD1 covers 8 bases. V was pared by 1 base and J by 4 bases, with 9 bases of the junction left unmatched. The CDR3 length is 16 residues. The germline CDR1 and CDR2 sequences are SGHTA and FQGNSA. The DNA of the CDR3 is TGTGCCAGCAGCTTAGTATCGGCAGGGGGCGCGTACGAGCAGTACTTC. Translated, it gives CASSLVSAGGAYEQYF.

The chain has TRBV7-9 and TRBJ1-2; a possible D gene is TRBD1 (6 bases). Germline CDR1 is SEHNR and CDR2 is FQNEAQ (reference sequence). The CDR3 totals 14 residues. Trimming removed 5 bases from V and 4 bases from J, with 14 bases in between. CDR3 sequence: CASSPTGRGYGYTF. The CDR3 nucleotides are TGTGCCAGCAGCCCGACAGGTCGGGGCTATGGCTACACCTTC.

The DNA for the CDR3 is TGTGCCAGCAGCTTCTACAGGGGCGGTTCTGAAGCTTTCTTT. Residues: CASSFYRGGSEAFF. The chain uses TRBV7-2 and TRBJ1-1; 7 nucleotides align to TRBD1. Germline CDR1 and CDR2: SGHTA and FQGNSA. Trimming removed 3 bases from V and 6 bases from J; junction bases left unmatched: 7. This CDR3 has 14 amino acids. The variable domain in full, completed from reference TRBV7-2 and TRBJ1-1, reads GAGVSQSPSNKVTEKGKDVELRCDPISGHTALYWYRQSLGQGLEFLIYFQGNSAPDKSGLPSDRFSAERTGGSVSTLTIQRTQQEDSAVYLCASSFYRGGSEAFFGQGTRLTVV.

DNA for the CDR3: TGCGCCAGCAGCTTGGAGCAGGGAACCACTGAAGCTTTCTTT. It specifies CASSLEQGTTEAFF. The V gene is TRBV5-1, the J gene TRBJ1-1; tentative D call: TRBD1 (5 bases). Trimming removed 0 bases at V and 4 bases at J, with 10 bases between. This CDR3 has 14 amino acids. Germline V gene sequence: CDR1 SGHRS, CDR2 YFSETQ.

The chain couples TRBV18 to TRBJ2-7; D is undetermined. CDR3 size: 13 residues. V lost 4 bases, J lost 5 bases, and 12 bases lay in between. The germline CDR1 and CDR2 sequences are KGHSH and LQKENI. CDR3 protein: CASSQTPLDEQYF. The CDR3 nucleotides read TGTGCCAGCTCACAAACTCCATTGGACGAGCAGTACTTC.

This chain connects TRBV10-3 to TRBJ1-1; D is possibly TRBD1 (5 bases). Germline V gives CDR1 ENHRY, CDR2 SYGVKD. The CDR3 loop spans 15 amino acids. The ends were cut back, 3 bases at V and 1 base at J, with 12 bases in the middle. The CDR3: CAISDAGNGNTEAFF. In DNA, the CDR3 is TGTGCCATCAGTGACGCAGGGAATGGGAACACTGAAGCTTTCTTT.

The chain combines TRBV11-1 with TRBJ2-2; D is unresolved. The CDR3 sequence is 15 residues long. The germline gives CDR1 SGHAT, CDR2 FQDESV (reference sequence). V lost 0 bases to trimming and J lost 0 bases, with 5 bases between them. In nucleotides, the CDR3 is TGTGCCAGCAGCTTAGCTACCCCGAACACCGGGGAGCTGTTTTTT. This sequence encodes CASSLATPNTGELFF.

The V gene is TRBV19, the J gene TRBJ1-5; D gene uncertain. The CDR3 runs 15 residues. Germline CDR1 and CDR2: LNHDA and SQIVND (reference sequence). The ends were cut back, 8 bases at V and 0 bases at J, with 14 bases in the middle. In DNA, the CDR3 is TGTGCCAGTTCTACTATTGCGGATAGCAATCAGCCCCAGCATTTT. Amino acids: CASSTIADSNQPQHF.

The J gene is TRBJ1-1, the V gene TRBV2; 8 bases map to TRBD1. The germline V gene has CDR1 SNHLY and CDR2 FYNNEI. V was clipped by 11 bases and J by 6 bases; unmatched bases: 8. The CDR3 runs to 12 residues. As DNA, the CDR3 is TGTGCCGGAACCAGGGGGCGGGCTGAAGCTTTCTTT. This gives the protein CAGTRGRAEAFF.

This clone was detected only a few times. J is TRBJ1-1 and V is TRBV6-7; 8 bases align to TRBD1. TRBV6-7 is designated an ORF whose function remains uncertain. V lost 5 bases, J lost 0 bases, and 5 bases stayed unmatched. This CDR3 comprises 15 residues. CDR3 bases: TGTGCCAGCAGTAAGTACAGGGGGATGAACACTGAAGCTTTCTTT. Translated, it gives CASSKYRGMNTEAFF.

CDR3 bases: TGTGCCAGCAGTTACTATAGGACAGGCCAAGTCTATGGCTACACCTTC. Translated, it gives CASSYYRTGQVYGYTF. V and J are TRBV6-6 and TRBJ1-2, with TRBD1 matching over 7 bases. The CDR3 is 16 amino acids. With V trimmed by 1 base and J by 4 bases, 9 bases remained unmatched. Germline-derived CDR1 and CDR2 are MNHNY and SVGAGI (reference sequence).

The rearrangement links TRBV18 to TRBJ2-1; TRBD1 is a possible D gene (6 bases). V was shortened by 4 bases and J by 1 base, with 11 bases between the two germline ends. This CDR3 comprises 15 residues. Germline V gene data show CDR1 as KGHSH and CDR2 as LQKENI. Written as DNA, the CDR3 is TGTGCCAGCTCACTGACAGGTTATTCCTACAATGAGCAGTTCTTC. Amino acid sequence: CASSLTGYSYNEQFF.

V and J are TRBV4-3 and TRBJ2-7, with D unclear. The germline V gene encodes CDR1 LGHNA and CDR2 YSLEER. The CDR3 totals 14 residues. The V and J ends lost 4 bases and 2 bases respectively, with 12 bases between them. The CDR3: CASSPAVGTYEQYF. For the CDR3, the DNA is TGCGCCAGCAGCCCGGCCGTCGGAACCTACGAGCAGTACTTC.

The chain is built from TRBV29-1 and TRBJ2-2; D is unresolved. The germline V gene has CDR1 SQVTM and CDR2 ANQGSEA. This CDR3 contains 13 residues. The ends were cut back, 4 bases at V and 6 bases at J, with 12 bases in the middle. The CDR3 DNA reads TGCAGCGTTGGGGCAGTACTATCCGGGGAGCTGTTTTTT. It yields the protein CSVGAVLSGELFF.

This chain uses TRBV4-2 with TRBJ2-3, with 11 bases aligning to TRBD2. Germline CDR1 LGHNA, CDR2 YNFKEQ. The J segment lost 3 bases and the V segment lost 0 bases, leaving 5 bases of the junction unmatched. This CDR3 has 17 residues. DNA of the CDR3: TGTGCCAGCAGCCAAGATTGGCTAGCGGGGGGAACAGATACGCAGTATTTT. It codes for CASSQDWLAGGTDTQYF.

V usage is TRBV25-1 and J usage is TRBJ2-3, with TRBD2 identical over 8 bases. The CDR3 contains 14 residues. With V trimmed by 6 bases and J by 5 bases, 7 bases remained unmatched. Germline CDR1 reads MGHDK; CDR2 reads SYGVNS. CDR3 in amino acids: CASRSGGSVDTQYF. The CDR3 region has the DNA TGTGCCAGCAGGAGCGGGGGAAGCGTAGATACGCAGTATTTT.

This clone was counted a single time. The V call is TRBV18, the J call TRBJ2-7; 7 positions agree with TRBD1. The germline V gene has CDR1 KGHSH and CDR2 LQKENI. The CDR3 sequence is 13 residues long. After removal of 3 bases from V and 1 base from J, the junction contained 0 bases not matched to a gene. CDR3 loop: CASSPTGSYEQYF. For the CDR3, the DNA is TGTGCCAGCTCACCGACAGGGTCCTACGAGCAGTACTTC.